This T cell receptor beta chain comes out of a study of T cell repertoires in cytomegalovirus infection (dated by TCRdb to about 2019). Background for the entire study: The peptide stimulations were aimed at well-studied HLA-B-restricted epitopes as well as recently identified HLA-C-restricted CMV epitopes, whose presentation resists viral immunomodulation. The HLA type of each donor mattered for the analysis, because public TCR beta signatures pointed to carriage of CMV infection along with the matching HLA type.

Here is what the overall study found, with its caveats: The ex vivo response was dominated by HLA-C-restricted CMV-specific TCR beta clonotypes, which also provided the single most frequent clonotype in two of eight donors. In both this cohort and an independent cohort of 350 or so donors, the cumulative frequency of public TCR beta family members distinguished carriers of CMV infection plus the relevant HLA type.

Sequenced on an Illumina HiSeq 1500. TCRdb reran the public reads through fastp at Q25 and MiXCR, keeping productive beta chains. Rows are unified per CDR3 protein, each entry keeping the most common DNA and genes. The sample yields a few hundred thousand distinct CDR3 sequences; about 44% were counted once. The top ten hold about 39% of the sample. Concerning this clonotype itself: It lacks a known antigen. No clone much larger than this one lies a single base away; base qualities are absent.

The CDR3 covers 13 residues, taking in both the cysteine and the phenylalanine. Only CDR3 DNA remains: 39 bases, in frame from the first base. V is pared back by 7 bases and J by 6 bases, with 13 bases lying between the germline termini. This specimen's treatment or condition label, interpreted: in vitro stimulation with specific CMV peptide epitopes to enrich CMV-specific T cells. The chain joins TRBV12-3 or TRBV12-4 to TRBJ2-1; the best D guess is TRBD2, with 5 bases matching. The origin of this receptor is a human donor in good health (CMV status not recorded). Some clones in this sample may be carry-over from other donors' samples. The sample was cultured PBMCs, taken from culture after CMV antigen stimulation. The CDR3 reads as follows: CASTRDLGNEQFF. The nucleotide sequence is given as TGTGCCAGCACCCGGGATTTAGGCAATGAGCAGTTCTTC.